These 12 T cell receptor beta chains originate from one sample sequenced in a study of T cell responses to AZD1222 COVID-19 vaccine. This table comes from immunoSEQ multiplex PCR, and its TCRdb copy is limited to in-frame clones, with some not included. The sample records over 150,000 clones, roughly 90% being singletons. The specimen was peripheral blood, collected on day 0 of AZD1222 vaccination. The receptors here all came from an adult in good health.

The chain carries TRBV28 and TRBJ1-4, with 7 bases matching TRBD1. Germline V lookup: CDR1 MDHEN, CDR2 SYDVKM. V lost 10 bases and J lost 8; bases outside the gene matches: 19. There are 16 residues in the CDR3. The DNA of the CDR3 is TGTGCCACCACGACCGGGACAGCGATATCGGGCGAAAAACTGTTTTTT. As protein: CATTTGTAISGEKLFF.

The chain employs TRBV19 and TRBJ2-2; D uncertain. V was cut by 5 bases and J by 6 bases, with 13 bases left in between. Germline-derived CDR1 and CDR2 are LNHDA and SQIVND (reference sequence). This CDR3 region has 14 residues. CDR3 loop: CASSGNVPSGELFF. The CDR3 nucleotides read TGTGCCAGTAGTGGAAACGTCCCGTCCGGGGAGCTGTTTTTT.

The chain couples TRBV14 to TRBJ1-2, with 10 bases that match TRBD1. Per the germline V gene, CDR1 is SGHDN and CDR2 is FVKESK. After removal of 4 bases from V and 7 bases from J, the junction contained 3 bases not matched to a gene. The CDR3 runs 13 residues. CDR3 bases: TGTGCCAGCAGCCCAAGGACAGGGGGTGGCTACACCTTC. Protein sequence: CASSPRTGGGYTF.

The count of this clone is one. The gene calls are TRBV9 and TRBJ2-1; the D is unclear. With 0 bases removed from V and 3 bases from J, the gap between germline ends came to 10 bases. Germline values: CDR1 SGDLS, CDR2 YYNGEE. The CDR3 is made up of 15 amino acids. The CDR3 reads CASSVELDFYNEQFF. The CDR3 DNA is TGTGCCAGCAGCGTAGAGCTGGATTTCTACAATGAGCAGTTCTTC.

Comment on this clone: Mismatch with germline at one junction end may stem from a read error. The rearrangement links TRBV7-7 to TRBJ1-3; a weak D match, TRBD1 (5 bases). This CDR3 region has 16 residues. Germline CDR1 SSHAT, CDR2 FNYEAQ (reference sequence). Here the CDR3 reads CASNRGVQGEGNTIYF. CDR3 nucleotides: TGTGCTAGCAACAGAGGAGTCCAGGGCGAAGGAAACACCATATATTTT.

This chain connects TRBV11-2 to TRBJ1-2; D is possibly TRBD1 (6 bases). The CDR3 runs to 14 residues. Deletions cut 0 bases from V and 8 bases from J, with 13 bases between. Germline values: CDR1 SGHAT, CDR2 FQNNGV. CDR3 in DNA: TGTGCCAGCAGCTTAGATTCAGGGGTAGGCGGCTACACCTTC. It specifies CASSLDSGVGGYTF.

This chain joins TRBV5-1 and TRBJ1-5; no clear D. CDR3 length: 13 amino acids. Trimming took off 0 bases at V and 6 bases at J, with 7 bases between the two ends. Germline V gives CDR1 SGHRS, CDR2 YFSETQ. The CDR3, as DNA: TGCGCCAGCAGCTTGGCCCCGAGTCAGCCCCAGCATTTT. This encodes CASSLAPSQPQHF.

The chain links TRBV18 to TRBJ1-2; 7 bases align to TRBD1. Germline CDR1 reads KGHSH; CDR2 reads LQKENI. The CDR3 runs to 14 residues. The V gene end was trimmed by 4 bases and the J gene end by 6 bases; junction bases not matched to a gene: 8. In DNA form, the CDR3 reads TGTGCCAGCTCACGCAGACAGGGAGTGGATGGCTACACCTTC. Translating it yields CASSRRQGVDGYTF.

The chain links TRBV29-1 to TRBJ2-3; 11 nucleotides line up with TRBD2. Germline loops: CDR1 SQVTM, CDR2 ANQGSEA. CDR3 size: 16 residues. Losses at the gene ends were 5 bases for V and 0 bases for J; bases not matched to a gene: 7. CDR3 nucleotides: TGCAGCGTTCTAGGGACTAGCGGTTCTAGCACAGATACGCAGTATTTT. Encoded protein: CSVLGTSGSSTDTQYF.

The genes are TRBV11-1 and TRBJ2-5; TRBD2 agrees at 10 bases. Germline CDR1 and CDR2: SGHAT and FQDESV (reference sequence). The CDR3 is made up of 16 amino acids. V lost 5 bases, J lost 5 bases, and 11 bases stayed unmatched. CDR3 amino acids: CASSPPGAGGPETQYF. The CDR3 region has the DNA TGTGCCAGCAGCCCGCCAGGAGCGGGGGGGCCCGAGACCCAGTACTTC.

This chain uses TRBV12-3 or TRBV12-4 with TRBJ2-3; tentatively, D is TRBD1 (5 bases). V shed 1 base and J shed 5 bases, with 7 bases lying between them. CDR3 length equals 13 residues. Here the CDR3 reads CASSLVTVDTQYF. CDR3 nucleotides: TGTGCCAGCAGTTTAGTGACAGTAGATACGCAGTATTTT.

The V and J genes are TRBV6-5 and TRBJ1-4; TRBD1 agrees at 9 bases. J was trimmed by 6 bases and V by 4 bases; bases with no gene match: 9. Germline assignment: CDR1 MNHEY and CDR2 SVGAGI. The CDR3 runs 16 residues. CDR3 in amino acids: CASSSPSGTGYEKLFF. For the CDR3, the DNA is TGTGCCAGCAGTTCTCCCTCTGGGACAGGGTATGAAAAACTGTTTTTT.